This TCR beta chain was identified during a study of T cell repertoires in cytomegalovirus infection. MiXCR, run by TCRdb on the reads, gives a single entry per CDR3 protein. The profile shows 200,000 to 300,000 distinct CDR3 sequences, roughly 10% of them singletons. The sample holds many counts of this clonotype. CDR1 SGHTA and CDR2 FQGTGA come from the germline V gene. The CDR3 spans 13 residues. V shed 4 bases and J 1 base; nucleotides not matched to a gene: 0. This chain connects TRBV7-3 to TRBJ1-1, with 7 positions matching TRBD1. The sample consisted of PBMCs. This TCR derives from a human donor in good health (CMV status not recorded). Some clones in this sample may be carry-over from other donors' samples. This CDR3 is CASSWDRNTEAFF. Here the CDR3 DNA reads TGTGCCAGCAGCTGGGACAGGAACACTGAAGCTTTCTTT.